The 24 T cell receptor beta chains in this list originate from one sample, sequenced in a study of blood T cell repertoires in COVID-19. The protocol was immunoSEQ multiplex PCR, while the TCRdb copy is restricted to in-frame clones and leaves out a portion. The sample has about 300,000 clones, 75% to 90% seen once. The sample was peripheral blood. The receptors shown here come from a man aged 35-49 years with acute or convalescent COVID-19.

This clone was counted between two and nine times. CDR3 region: CASSPAGRNYNEQFF. The CDR3 coding sequence is TGTGCCAGCAGCCCGGCGGGCCGAAACTACAATGAGCAGTTCTTC. The chain has TRBV7-3 and TRBJ2-1; a weak D match, TRBD2 (5 bases). The V gene lost 5 bases and the J gene lost 3 bases, with 14 bases spanning the gap. Germline V gene lookup returns CDR1 SGHTA and CDR2 FQGTGA. This CDR3 has 15 residues.

The chain combines TRBV10-3 with TRBJ1-2; 9 bases fit TRBD1. Germline CDR1 reads ENHRY; CDR2 reads SYGVKD. The CDR3 has 12 amino acids. Losses at the gene ends were 6 bases for V and 6 bases for J; bases not matched to a gene: 2. The CDR3 bases are TGTGCCATCAGGGACAGGGGCGATGGCTACACCTTC. Translation: CAIRDRGDGYTF.

This clone came up once. The chain is built from TRBV3-1 (or the pseudogene TRBV3-2) and TRBJ2-1; no clear D gene. CDR1 LGHDT and CDR2 YNNKEL come from the germline V gene (reference sequence). The ends were cut back, 1 base at V and 0 bases at J, with 10 bases in the middle. The CDR3 is 16 residues long. The chain's CDR3 is CASSQGKSSSYNEQFF. The CDR3 nucleotides are TGTGCCAGCAGCCAAGGTAAAAGTAGCTCCTACAATGAGCAGTTCTTC.

V and J are TRBV5-1 and TRBJ1-2, with unresolved D. Germline CDR1 and CDR2: SGHRS and YFSETQ. The V gene lost 2 bases and the J gene lost 5 bases, with 19 bases spanning the gap. The CDR3 loop spans 16 amino acids. CDR3 region: CASSFLSGNEPYGYTF. As DNA, the CDR3 is TGCGCCAGCAGCTTTTTGTCCGGGAACGAACCATATGGCTACACCTTC.

The chain has TRBV25-1 and TRBJ2-3; 8 nucleotides match TRBD2. J was trimmed by 0 bases and V by 4 bases; bases with no gene match: 3. CDR3 length equals 15 residues. The germline gives CDR1 MGHDK, CDR2 SYGVNS. For the CDR3, the DNA is TGTGCCAGCAGTGCGGAGCGGGGGAGCACAGATACGCAGTATTTT. Its protein is CASSAERGSTDTQYF.

This clone was recorded a few times. This sequence joins TRBV6-1 and TRBJ2-7; TRBD1 agrees at 7 bases. The ends lost 3 bases at V and 6 bases at J; junction bases unmatched: 8. Looked up from germline, CDR1 is MNHNS and CDR2 is SASEGT. The CDR3 spans 14 residues. The CDR3 loop is CASSDRDRISEQYF. The CDR3 DNA reads TGTGCCAGCAGTGATCGGGACAGAATATCCGAGCAGTACTTC.

The chain recombines TRBV5-6 with TRBJ1-2, with a tentative D call TRBD1 (5 bases). Trimming took 7 bases from V and 5 from J, leaving 15 bases between them. The CDR3 is 13 amino acids. Per germline, CDR1 SGHDT and CDR2 YYEEEE. Written as DNA, the CDR3 is TGTGCCAGCCTTGAGATGGGGCGGTATGGCTACACCTTC. Residues: CASLEMGRYGYTF.

The chain couples TRBV2 to TRBJ1-5, with unresolved D. Germline values: CDR1 SNHLY, CDR2 FYNNEI. With 3 bases removed from V and 6 bases from J, the gap between germline ends came to 6 bases. The CDR3 is 12 residues long. The CDR3 loop reads CASSDEGQPQHF. The CDR3 coding sequence is TGTGCCAGCAGTGATGAGGGTCAGCCCCAGCATTTT.

Note on this clone: The identical CDR3 is also encoded by other nucleotide sequences in the sample. The chain recombines TRBV24-1 with TRBJ2-1; D uncertain. The CDR3 has 11 residues. CDR1 and CDR2 (germline): KGHDR, SFDVKD. V dropped 4 bases and J dropped 7 bases, with 4 bases sitting between them. The CDR3 DNA reads as TGTGCCACCAGTGACCGGAATGAGCAGTTCTTC. Translated: CATSDRNEQFF.

This chain links TRBV15 with TRBJ2-7, with 8 positions matching TRBD1. The germline gives CDR1 LNHNV, CDR2 YYDKDF (reference sequence). This CDR3 comprises 15 residues. Trimming at V came to 0 bases and at J to 1 base, leaving 2 bases not matched to a gene. The CDR3: CATSRETGGSYEQYF. CDR3 sequence (DNA): TGTGCCACCAGCAGAGAAACAGGGGGATCCTACGAGCAGTACTTC.

The V and J genes are TRBV9 and TRBJ1-1; 10 bases match TRBD1. V trimming: 0 bases; J trimming: 2 bases; junction bases outside the gene matches: 4. Per the germline V gene, CDR1 is SGDLS and CDR2 is YYNGEE. The CDR3 is made up of 16 amino acids. The CDR3 is CASSVAGQGINTEAFF. As DNA, the CDR3 is TGTGCCAGCAGCGTAGCGGGACAGGGGATCAACACTGAAGCTTTCTTT.

The rearrangement links TRBV2 to TRBJ1-1; possibly TRBD1 for D (5 bases). In germline, CDR1 is SNHLY, CDR2 FYNNEI. V was clipped by 9 bases and J by 5 bases, with 13 bases between them. This CDR3 region has 12 residues. The CDR3 DNA sequence: TGTGCCAGTTCAGGGCTGGCTACTGAAGCTTTCTTT. Its translation is CASSGLATEAFF.

The rearrangement links TRBV5-5 to TRBJ2-7; D may be TRBD1 (5 bases). With 4 bases removed from V and 3 bases from J, the gap between germline ends came to 11 bases. Per the germline V gene, CDR1 is SGHKS and CDR2 is YYEKEE (reference sequence). This CDR3 has 13 residues. The CDR3 DNA is TGTGCCAGCAGCGCCCTGACAGTCTACGAGCAGTACTTC. This codes for CASSALTVYEQYF. Full variable domain (rest looked up from reference TRBV5-5 and TRBJ2-7): DAGVTQSPTHLIKTRGQQVTLRCSPISGHKSVSWYQQVLGQGPQFIFQYYEKEERGRGNFPDRFSARQFPNYSSELNVNALLLGDSALYLCASSALTVYEQYFGPGTRLTVT.

The chain recombines TRBV6-5 with TRBJ1-6; D remains unclear. In germline, CDR1 is MNHEY, CDR2 SVGAGI. There are 14 residues in the CDR3. V was cut by 0 bases and J by 5 bases, with 5 bases left in between. CDR3 sequence reads: CASSYSRNNSPLHF. The CDR3 DNA reads TGTGCCAGCAGTTACTCCAGAAATAATTCACCCCTCCACTTT.

This clone was seen only once. This chain links TRBV6-5 with TRBJ1-2; possibly TRBD1 for D (6 bases). V was trimmed by 7 bases and J by 8 bases, leaving 20 bases between them. There are 14 residues in the CDR3. Germline loops: CDR1 MNHEY, CDR2 SVGAGI. CDR3 in DNA: TGTGCCAGCAACTTAGACAGGACCACGGGGGGCTACACCTTC. It codes for CASNLDRTTGGYTF.

As DNA, the CDR3 is TGTGCCGTATCAGGACAGGGCAATCAGCCCCAGCATTTT. Amino acids: CAVSGQGNQPQHF. The chain couples TRBV2 to TRBJ1-5; the match to TRBD1 covers 7 bases. This CDR3 has 13 residues. Germline assignment: CDR1 SNHLY and CDR2 FYNNEI. The V and J ends lost 11 bases and 2 bases, in that order; junction bases with no gene match: 6.

The genes are TRBV20-1 and TRBJ1-4; no firm D call. Germline V gene sequence: CDR1 DFQATT, CDR2 SNEGSKA (reference sequence). Trimming took off 3 bases at V and 7 bases at J, with 15 bases between the two ends. The CDR3 is 14 amino acids. The CDR3 sequence is CSASPDSPSEKLFF. The CDR3 nucleotides read TGCAGTGCTAGTCCCGATTCGCCGAGTGAAAAACTGTTTTTT.

V and J are TRBV30 and TRBJ2-2; D gene ambiguous. The CDR3 consists of 12 residues. Germline CDR1 is GTSNPN and CDR2 is SVGIG (reference sequence). The CDR3 DNA is TGTGCTCTTAGGAAGCGCACCGGGGAGCTGTTTTTT. This sequence encodes CALRKRTGELFF.

The chain is built from TRBV5-1 and TRBJ2-2, with TRBD1 matching 10 bases. Germline V CDR1 and CDR2: SGHRS, YFSETQ. The CDR3 contains 16 residues. The V and J ends lost 4 bases and 5 bases, in that order; junction bases with no gene match: 8. The CDR3: CASSTDRGRATGELFF. The CDR3 nucleotides are TGCGCCAGCAGCACTGACAGGGGGCGCGCGACCGGGGAGCTGTTTTTT. The full variable domain, its missing parts supplied by reference TRBV5-1 and TRBJ2-2, is KAGVTQTPRYLIKTRGQQVTLSCSPISGHRSVSWYQQTPGQGLQFLFEYFSETQRNKGNFPGRFSGRQFSNSRSEMNVSTLELGDSALYLCASSTDRGRATGELFFGEGSRLTVL.

The chain is built from TRBV11-2 and TRBJ2-5, with a tentative D call TRBD1 (6 bases). Deletions cut 4 bases from V and 4 bases from J, with 16 bases between. The CDR3 extends over 15 amino acids. Germline CDR1 and CDR2: SGHAT and FQNNGV. CDR3 amino acids: CASSSGTKRGETQYF. The CDR3 coding sequence is TGTGCCAGCAGCTCGGGGACAAAGAGAGGAGAGACCCAGTACTTC.

This sequence joins TRBV5-5 and TRBJ2-1, with D perhaps TRBD1 (6 bases). Germline V lookup: CDR1 SGHKS, CDR2 YYEKEE (reference sequence). Trimming took 7 bases from V and 1 from J, leaving 18 bases between them. The CDR3 has 16 amino acids. The CDR3: CASGRPGEGSYNEQFF. The DNA for the CDR3 is TGTGCCAGCGGGCGTCCAGGGGAAGGGTCCTACAATGAGCAGTTCTTC.

The chain links TRBV6-5 to TRBJ1-5, with D uncertain. This CDR3 has 14 residues. Germline CDR1 reads MNHEY; CDR2 reads SVGAGI. V lost 8 bases, J lost 1 base, and 12 bases lay in between. CDR3: CASSPTYSNQPQHF. CDR3 DNA sequence: TGTGCCAGCTCCCCTACGTACAGCAATCAGCCCCAGCATTTT.

A remark on this clone: The same CDR3 is also encoded by other DNA sequences in this sample. V and J are TRBV7-2 and TRBJ2-7, with TRBD1 matching over 9 bases. V lost 4 bases, J lost 4 bases, and 2 bases stayed unmatched. CDR1 is SGHTA and CDR2 is FQGNSA in the germline V gene. CDR3 size: 13 residues. CDR3 DNA sequence: TGTGCCAGCAGCTGGGACAGGGATTACGAGCAGTACTTC. Protein: CASSWDRDYEQYF.

The gene calls are TRBV5-6 and TRBJ1-2; 7 bases are a match to TRBD1. The V and J ends lost 2 bases and 3 bases, in that order; junction bases with no gene match: 4. CDR1 SGHDT and CDR2 YYEEEE come from the germline V gene. This CDR3 contains 14 residues. The CDR3 nucleotides are TGTGCCAGCAGCTTTGGGACAGCTTACTATGGCTACACCTTC. This codes for CASSFGTAYYGYTF.